This TCR beta chain was profiled in a study of beta chain features in type 1 diabetes. Background on the study: Across all samples, 100 million to 130 million sorted cells were examined.

This clone has a handful of counts. As yet, its antigen is unknown. V was pared by 1 base and J by 5 bases, with 9 bases between. Germline V gives CDR1 KGHSH, CDR2 LQKENI. CDR3 length: 14 amino acids. One heparinised blood draw averaging approximately 0.11 L was given by each donor. Sorted populations all exceeded 95% purity. Expressed TCRB transcripts were sequenced after all isolated RNA was converted to cDNA. Profiling relied on immunoSEQ multiplex PCR, and the TCRdb table lists in-frame clones only, not all of them. Among around 280,000 clones listed, approximately 8.1% were seen once. Findings and caveats of the study: There was a possibility that cDNA sequencing over-represented cells with high TCR expression.

This TCR derives from a young woman in good health. The specimen was central memory CD4+ T cells from blood. The rearrangement joins TRBV18 to TRBJ2-1, with D unclear. The CDR3 DNA is TGTGCCAGCTCACCACGGCTCACTGACAATGAGCAGTTCTTC. This sequence encodes CASSPRLTDNEQFF.